Below, 30 T cell receptor beta chains from the same sample are listed, as sequenced in a study of control samples from healthy donors and cancer patients. Sequencing used immunoSEQ multiplex PCR; TCRdb keeps in-frame clones, though not all of them. The sample yields 75,000 or so clones, approximately 89% seen once. The sequencing input was PBMCs. The receptors were sampled from a man aged 60 to 69 with colorectal cancer.

The genes are TRBV19 and TRBJ1-2, with a weak D call TRBD1 (5 bases). Per the germline V gene, CDR1 is LNHDA and CDR2 is SQIVND (reference sequence). The V end lost 8 bases, the J end lost 3 bases, and 16 bases lay between the germline ends. CDR3 length: 14 amino acids. This chain's CDR3 is CASGAGISYYGYTF. The CDR3, as DNA: TGTGCCAGTGGGGCGGGAATCTCTTACTATGGCTACACCTTC.

The genes are TRBV5-1 and TRBJ2-2; tentative D call: TRBD1 (6 bases). This CDR3 has 15 residues. Trimming removed 5 bases at V and 0 bases at J, with 11 bases between. Germline V gives CDR1 SGHRS, CDR2 YFSETQ. CDR3 residues: CASRPGTTNTGELFF. DNA for the CDR3: TGCGCCAGCAGACCCGGGACAACGAACACCGGGGAGCTGTTTTTT.

The rearrangement links TRBV2 to TRBJ1-1, with D possibly matching TRBD1 (5 bases). Germline-derived CDR1 and CDR2 are SNHLY and FYNNEI. CDR3 size: 10 residues. V lost 6 bases and J 10 bases, leaving 9 bases between the germline ends. CDR3 bases: TGTGCCAGCAGCAGGGTGGTAGCTTTCTTT. Protein product: CASSRVVAFF.

This sequence joins TRBV4-3 and TRBJ2-5; D might be TRBD2 (5 bases). The CDR3 extends over 16 amino acids. Germline CDR1 is LGHNA and CDR2 is YSLEER. The V and J ends lost 5 bases and 3 bases respectively, with 19 bases between them. In DNA, the CDR3 is TGCGCCAGCAGCTCTAGAACCCCAGCGAGGGAAGAGACCCAGTACTTC. Protein product: CASSSRTPAREETQYF.

V and J are TRBV7-2 and TRBJ2-2; TRBD2 matches at 8 bases. Germline trimming cut 5 bases from V and 6 bases from J; bases unmatched to any gene: 8. Per the germline V gene, CDR1 is SGHTA and CDR2 is FQGNSA. The CDR3 is 15 amino acids. The CDR3 is CASSRGGPGAGELFF. For the CDR3, the DNA is TGTGCCAGCAGCCGGGGGGGGCCTGGCGCCGGGGAGCTGTTTTTT.

The chain has TRBV15 and TRBJ1-2; possible D gene TRBD1, 5 bases. The CDR3 totals 15 residues. The V end lost 0 bases, the J end lost 7 bases, and 15 bases lay between the germline ends. CDR1 and CDR2 from the germline V gene are LNHNV and YYDKDF (reference sequence). The DNA of the CDR3 is TGTGCCACCAGCAGAGATATAGGGGCCTGGGGTGGCTACACCTTC. Protein: CATSRDIGAWGGYTF. The full variable domain, in which reference TRBV15 and TRBJ1-2 provide the parts outside the CDR3, is DAMVIQNPRYQVTQFGKPVTLSCSQTLNHNVMYWYQQKSSQAPKLLFHYYDKDFNNEADTPDNFQSRRPNTSFCFLDIRSPGLGDTAMYLCATSRDIGAWGGYTFGSGTRLTVV.

The chain combines TRBV9 with TRBJ2-1; TRBD2 matches 15 bases. The CDR3 has 15 amino acids. Losses at the gene ends were 0 bases for V and 10 bases for J; bases not matched to a gene: 2. CDR1 SGDLS and CDR2 YYNGEE come from the germline V gene. The CDR3 reads CASSVGGTSGGEQFF. The CDR3 DNA sequence: TGTGCCAGCAGCGTAGGAGGGACTAGCGGGGGGGAGCAGTTCTTC.

This clone came up a few times. The chain is built from TRBV19 and TRBJ1-2; D remains ambiguous. This CDR3 comprises 14 residues. V lost 1 base and J 8 bases, leaving 14 bases between the germline ends. CDR1 and CDR2 (germline): LNHDA, SQIVND (reference sequence). The CDR3 DNA follows: TGTGCCAGTAGTATAGGAGGGATGTCGGGGGGCTACACCTTC. As protein: CASSIGGMSGGYTF. Together with reference TRBV19 and TRBJ1-2, the CDR3 gives the full variable domain: DGGITQSPKYLFRKEGQNVTLSCEQNLNHDAMYWYRQDPGQGLRLIYYSQIVNDFQKGDIAEGYSVSREKKESFPLTVTSAQKNPTAFYLCASSIGGMSGGYTFGSGTRLTVV.

The chain uses TRBV2 and TRBJ2-7; 8 bases line up with TRBD1. The length of the CDR3 is 13 residues. CDR1 and CDR2 from the germline V gene are SNHLY and FYNNEI. V lost 7 bases and J lost 2; bases outside the gene matches: 4. The CDR3 is CASKGQAAYEQYF. The CDR3 nucleotides are TGTGCCAGCAAGGGACAGGCGGCCTACGAGCAGTACTTC.

CDR3 residues: CASSPASLGEQYF. The DNA for the CDR3 is TGTGCCAGCAGCCCCGCTAGTTTGGGCGAGCAGTACTTC. The V gene is TRBV3-1 (or the pseudogene TRBV3-2), the J gene TRBJ2-7; D uncertain. CDR3 length: 13 amino acids. Trimming pared 4 bases from V and 6 bases from J, leaving 13 bases between. The germline gives CDR1 LGHDT, CDR2 YNNKEL (reference sequence).

The chain combines TRBV18 with TRBJ2-1; 10 positions agree with TRBD2. The junction had 8 bases not matched to a gene; V was cut back by 3 bases and J by 9 bases. Germline CDR1 and CDR2: KGHSH and LQKENI. This CDR3 is 15 amino acids long. As DNA, the CDR3 is TGTGCCAGCTCACCCTCAGCGGGGGGGCCTATTGAGCAGTTCTTC. This translates into CASSPSAGGPIEQFF.

The V call is TRBV7-9, the J call TRBJ1-2; the D is unclear. This CDR3 has 15 residues. Germline CDR1 reads SEHNR; CDR2 reads FQNEAQ (reference sequence). Trimming stripped 2 bases from V and 4 bases from J, with 14 bases between. The CDR3 DNA is TGTGCCAGCAGCTTAATATCACTCGTCAGCTATGGCTACACCTTC. Its protein is CASSLISLVSYGYTF.

The rearrangement uses TRBV10-2 and TRBJ2-1, with 12 bases aligning to TRBD2. V lost 7 bases, J lost 7 bases, and 2 bases stayed unmatched. Germline V gene lookup returns CDR1 WSHSY and CDR2 SAAADI. The CDR3 is made up of 13 amino acids. CDR3 sequence reads: CASTGTSGNEQFF. DNA for the CDR3: TGCGCCAGCACCGGGACTAGCGGGAATGAGCAGTTCTTC.

The rearrangement uses TRBV27 and TRBJ1-1; 11 positions match TRBD1. With V trimmed by 6 bases and J by 4 bases, 4 bases remained unmatched. Looked up from germline, CDR1 is MNHEY and CDR2 is SMNVEV (reference sequence). The CDR3 is made up of 14 amino acids. CDR3 sequence reads: CASRYGTGGTEAFF. In DNA, the CDR3 is TGTGCCAGCAGATATGGGACAGGGGGCACTGAAGCTTTCTTT.

V usage is TRBV27 and J usage is TRBJ1-2; possibly TRBD1 for D (5 bases). Trimming stripped 3 bases from V and 0 bases from J, with 23 bases between. This CDR3 region has 19 residues. Per the germline V gene, CDR1 is MNHEY and CDR2 is SMNVEV (reference sequence). The CDR3 reads CASSFGDSAGPLTNYGYTF. CDR3 DNA: TGTGCCAGCAGTTTTGGGGATTCCGCAGGGCCCTTAACTAACTATGGCTACACCTTC.

V is TRBV7-9 and J is TRBJ1-5; D unresolved. This CDR3 comprises 13 residues. The V gene's germline CDR1 is SEHNR and CDR2 FQNEAQ (reference sequence). Deletions cut 5 bases from V and 0 bases from J, with 5 bases between. The CDR3 protein is CASSPLSNQPQHF. The DNA of the CDR3 is TGTGCCAGCAGCCCACTTAGCAATCAGCCCCAGCATTTT.

The chain has TRBV7-8 and TRBJ2-5; 8 bases are shared with TRBD2. V was pared by 5 bases and J by 2 bases, with 13 bases of the junction left unmatched. The germline V gene encodes CDR1 SGHVS and CDR2 FQNEAQ. There are 17 residues in the CDR3. In DNA, the CDR3 is TGTGCCAGCAGCCCCGGGAATGGCGGGGGGCCACAAGAGACCCAGTACTTC. Protein: CASSPGNGGGPQETQYF.

This rearrangement joins TRBV7-9 to TRBJ2-2; D remains unclear. Germline lookup yields CDR1 SEHNR and CDR2 FQNEAQ (reference sequence). With 4 bases removed from V and 4 bases from J, the gap between germline ends came to 13 bases. This CDR3 is built from 15 residues. The CDR3: CASSSLRHSTGELFF. The DNA for the CDR3 is TGTGCCAGCAGCTCGCTCCGACATTCCACCGGGGAGCTGTTTTTT. Full variable domain (rest looked up from reference TRBV7-9 and TRBJ2-2): DTGVSQNPRHKITKRGQNVTFRCDPISEHNRLYWYRQTLGQGPEFLTYFQNEAQLEKSRLLSDRFSAERPKGSFSTLEIQRTEQGDSAMYLCASSSLRHSTGELFFGEGSRLTVL.

The V and J genes are TRBV30 and TRBJ2-5; 7 nucleotides align to TRBD1. This CDR3 is 16 amino acids long. With V trimmed by 3 bases and J by 3 bases, 13 bases remained unmatched. Per the germline V gene, CDR1 is GTSNPN and CDR2 is SVGIG (reference sequence). CDR3 region: CAWSVGADRAEETQYF. For the CDR3, the DNA is TGTGCCTGGAGCGTGGGGGCTGACAGGGCCGAAGAGACCCAGTACTTC.

This clone appeared a single time. The rearrangement joins TRBV6-7 to TRBJ2-1; 7 bases fit TRBD2. TRBV6-7 is sorted into the ORF group, with uncertain function. The CDR3 length is 18 residues. J was trimmed by 0 bases and V by 6 bases; bases with no gene match: 14. The CDR3 loop reads CASSQYYGGGASYNEQFF. In DNA, the CDR3 is TGTGCCAGCAGCCAATATTATGGCGGGGGTGCCTCCTACAATGAGCAGTTCTTC.

The V call is TRBV7-9, the J call TRBJ2-1; 8 nucleotides line up with TRBD2. The CDR3 is 14 amino acids. J lost 3 bases, V lost 7 bases, and 5 bases had no gene match. Germline V CDR1 and CDR2: SEHNR, FQNEAQ (reference sequence). As DNA, the CDR3 is TGTGCCAGCACCCCGGGACTAGTCTACAATGAGCAGTTCTTC. Translating gives CASTPGLVYNEQFF.

The rearrangement links TRBV5-8 to TRBJ1-1; the D gene is possibly TRBD1 (6 bases). The ends were cut back, 2 bases at V and 4 bases at J, with 9 bases in the middle. Per the germline V gene, CDR1 is SGHTS and CDR2 is YDEGEE. This CDR3 spans 13 amino acids. The CDR3 sequence is CASSFGRGTEAFF. The CDR3 DNA sequence: TGTGCCAGCAGCTTCGGCAGGGGCACTGAAGCTTTCTTT.

The genes are TRBV7-3 and TRBJ2-3, with 10 bases identical to TRBD1. J lost 6 bases, V lost 6 bases, and 15 bases had no gene match. The CDR3 covers 17 residues. Per germline, CDR1 SGHTA and CDR2 FQGTGA. The chain's CDR3 is CASSHTGTGAVGDTQYF. The CDR3, as DNA: TGTGCCAGCAGTCACACTGGGACAGGGGCAGTTGGGGATACGCAGTATTTT.

This chain connects TRBV4-1 to TRBJ2-7; TRBD2 matches 7 bases. With V trimmed by 5 bases and J by 0 bases, 7 bases remained unmatched. From germline, CDR1 is MGHRA and CDR2 YSYEKL. The CDR3 is 15 residues long. CDR3 sequence reads: CASSGGDGNSYEQYF. CDR3 sequence (DNA): TGCGCCAGCAGCGGGGGGGACGGGAACTCCTACGAGCAGTACTTC.

V is TRBV27 and J is TRBJ2-7; maybe TRBD1 (6 bases). V was pared by 3 bases and J by 4 bases, with 13 bases between. Looked up from germline, CDR1 is MNHEY and CDR2 is SMNVEV (reference sequence). This CDR3 is built from 14 residues. The CDR3 sequence is CASSFGTLQYEQYF. The CDR3 coding sequence is TGTGCCAGCAGTTTCGGGACACTTCAATACGAGCAGTACTTC.

The CDR3 loop reads CASSPSRDSEQFF. Written as DNA, the CDR3 is TGTGCCAGCTCACCATCTAGGGACAGTGAGCAGTTCTTC. V is TRBV18 and J is TRBJ2-1; 7 nucleotides match TRBD1. Losses at the gene ends were 2 bases for V and 9 bases for J; bases not matched to a gene: 4. Germline V gene lookup returns CDR1 KGHSH and CDR2 LQKENI. This CDR3 contains 13 residues.

The J gene is TRBJ1-4, the V gene TRBV10-2, with 8 bases that match TRBD1. The CDR3 length is 15 residues. V shed 5 bases, J shed 10 bases, and the junction held 12 bases outside the gene matches. Germline-derived CDR1 and CDR2 are WSHSY and SAAADI. CDR3 region: CASSPQGQVFGKLFF. DNA of the CDR3: TGCGCCAGCAGTCCCCAGGGACAGGTATTCGGAAAACTGTTTTTT.

The rearrangement uses TRBV5-5 and TRBJ2-7; unclear D gene. Trimming took off 5 bases at V and 2 bases at J, with 11 bases between the two ends. This CDR3 has 13 amino acids. Germline CDR1 is SGHKS and CDR2 is YYEKEE (reference sequence). CDR3 amino acids: CASSSGGAYEQYF. In DNA, the CDR3 is TGTGCCAGCAGTTCGGGTGGAGCCTACGAGCAGTACTTC. Complete variable domain (other parts from reference TRBV5-5 and TRBJ2-7): DAGVTQSPTHLIKTRGQQVTLRCSPISGHKSVSWYQQVLGQGPQFIFQYYEKEERGRGNFPDRFSARQFPNYSSELNVNALLLGDSALYLCASSSGGAYEQYFGPGTRLTVT.

The CDR3: CASSPRGSSYEQYF. The CDR3 DNA sequence: TGTGCCAGCAGCCCACGAGGGAGCTCCTACGAGCAGTACTTC. V gene TRBV7-8 combines with J gene TRBJ2-7, with TRBD2 as a possible D gene (5 bases). The V end lost 5 bases, the J end lost 0 bases, and 11 bases lay between the germline ends. The germline gives CDR1 SGHVS, CDR2 FQNEAQ. The CDR3 has 14 amino acids.

In DNA form, the CDR3 reads TGCGCCAGCAGCTTTGCCCCGGGATCTACCTACGAGCAGTACTTC. This encodes CASSFAPGSTYEQYF. This chain links TRBV5-1 with TRBJ2-7, with a tentative D call TRBD2 (5 bases). This CDR3 is 15 amino acids long. Germline V lookup: CDR1 SGHRS, CDR2 YFSETQ. The ends were cut back, 2 bases at V and 2 bases at J, with 14 bases in the middle.